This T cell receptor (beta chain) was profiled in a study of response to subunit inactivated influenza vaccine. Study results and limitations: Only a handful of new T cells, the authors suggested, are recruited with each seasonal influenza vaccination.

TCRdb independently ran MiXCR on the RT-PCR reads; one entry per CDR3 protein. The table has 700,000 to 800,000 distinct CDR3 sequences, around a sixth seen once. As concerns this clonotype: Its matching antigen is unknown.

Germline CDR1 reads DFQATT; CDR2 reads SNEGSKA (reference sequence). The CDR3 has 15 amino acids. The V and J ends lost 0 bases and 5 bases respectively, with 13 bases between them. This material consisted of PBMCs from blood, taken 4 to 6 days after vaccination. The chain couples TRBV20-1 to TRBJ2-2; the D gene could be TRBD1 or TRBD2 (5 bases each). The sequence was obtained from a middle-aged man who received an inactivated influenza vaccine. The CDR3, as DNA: TGCAGTGCTAGAGATGCTGGGGGAAGAACCGGGGAGCTGTTTTTT. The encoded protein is CSARDAGGRTGELFF.